These 25 T cell receptor beta chains were all obtained from the same sample, sequenced in a study of T cell responses to AZD1222 COVID-19 vaccine. TCRdb keeps only in-frame clones here, not all; method: immunoSEQ multiplex PCR. The sample lists approximately 170,000 clones; 93% were seen once. Sequencing was performed on peripheral blood, taken on day 0 of AZD1222 vaccination. These receptors came from an adult in good health.

V is TRBV5-1 and J is TRBJ1-2; possibly TRBD1 for D (6 bases). The CDR3 loop spans 14 amino acids. The germline CDR1 and CDR2 sequences are SGHRS and YFSETQ. The V and J ends lost 3 bases and 2 bases respectively, with 11 bases between them. The CDR3 DNA reads TGCGCCAGCAGCTCCACAGGGATCAACTATGGCTACACCTTC. Its translation: CASSSTGINYGYTF.

The chain uses TRBV30 and TRBJ1-6; D gene uncertain. V dropped 4 bases and J dropped 8 bases, with 15 bases sitting between them. This CDR3 spans 14 amino acids. Germline CDR1 and CDR2: GTSNPN and SVGIG (reference sequence). The CDR3: CAWNPGSFDSPLHF. The CDR3 DNA reads as TGTGCCTGGAACCCCGGGTCTTTTGATTCACCCCTCCACTTT.

This chain connects TRBV4-1 to TRBJ1-3; maybe TRBD1 (6 bases). V shed 2 bases and J shed 1 base, with 12 bases lying between them. The CDR3 extends over 16 amino acids. CDR1 MGHRA and CDR2 YSYEKL come from the germline V gene. CDR3 amino acids: CASSQSRGDSGNTIYF. The CDR3 DNA reads TGCGCCAGCAGCCAATCCAGGGGCGATTCTGGAAACACCATATATTTT.

J is TRBJ1-2 and V is TRBV21-1. TRBV21-1 is reported as a pseudogene. There are 15 residues in the CDR3. CDR3 loop: CASSRWEVFGGGYTF. DNA for the CDR3: TGTGCCAGCAGCAGGTGGGAGGTCTTCGGTGGTGGCTACACCTTC.

The chain uses TRBV25-1 and TRBJ1-1; D is undetermined. Deletions cut 0 bases from V and 1 base from J, with 9 bases between. Germline CDR1 is MGHDK and CDR2 is SYGVNS. CDR3 length: 15 amino acids. Written as DNA, the CDR3 is TGTGCCAGCAGTGAATACCACAGCGGGAACACTGAAGCTTTCTTT. Protein product: CASSEYHSGNTEAFF. Variable domain in full (rest from reference TRBV25-1 and TRBJ1-1): EADIYQTPRYLVIGTGKKITLECSQTMGHDKMYWYQQDPGMELHLIHYSYGVNSTEKGDLSSESTVSRIRTEHFPLTLESARPSHTSQYLCASSEYHSGNTEAFFGQGTRLTVV.

V usage is TRBV28 and J usage is TRBJ2-3; D uncertain. V was trimmed by 5 bases and J by 0 bases, leaving 12 bases between them. The germline V gene encodes CDR1 MDHEN and CDR2 SYDVKM. The CDR3 runs 15 residues. CDR3 in amino acids: CASSPRLGSTDTQYF. CDR3 bases: TGTGCCAGCAGTCCCCGACTCGGAAGCACAGATACGCAGTATTTT.

The V gene is TRBV12-5, the J gene TRBJ1-4, with 8 bases fitting TRBD1. CDR3 length equals 15 residues. Per the germline V gene, CDR1 is LGHNT and CDR2 is FRNRAP. Trimming took 2 bases from V and 4 from J; bases not matched to a gene: 3. CDR3 protein: CASGLPGTGNEKLFF. For the CDR3, the DNA is TGTGCTAGTGGTTTGCCCGGGACAGGTAATGAAAAACTGTTTTTT. The complete variable domain, with remaining parts taken from reference TRBV12-5 and TRBJ1-4, reads DARVTQTPRHKVTEMGQEVTMRCQPILGHNTVFWYRQTMMQGLELLAYFRNRAPLDDSGMPKDRFSAEMPDATLATLKIQPSEPRDSAVYFCASGLPGTGNEKLFFGSGTQLSVL.

The chain has TRBV11-2 and TRBJ2-2; D call uncertain. Trimming shortened V by 1 base and J by 13 bases, and 10 bases separated the two germline ends. CDR3 length: 12 residues. Germline V gives CDR1 SGHAT, CDR2 FQNNGV. CDR3 in DNA: TGTGCCAGCAGCTTAGGGGGATGGGGGCTGTTTTTT. Translated: CASSLGGWGLFF.

This chain connects TRBV5-1 to TRBJ2-5; perhaps TRBD1 as D (6 bases). Germline V lookup: CDR1 SGHRS, CDR2 YFSETQ. With 5 bases removed from V and 4 bases from J, the gap between germline ends came to 15 bases. This CDR3 has 14 amino acids. The CDR3 DNA sequence: TGCGCCAGCAGTCCCATTGCAGGGGCAGAGACCCAGTACTTC. Protein: CASSPIAGAETQYF.

DNA for the CDR3: TGCGCCAGCAGCTTGACCCCAGGGACGAACACTGAAGCTTTCTTT. Residues: CASSLTPGTNTEAFF. V usage is TRBV5-1 and J usage is TRBJ1-1, with D perhaps TRBD1 (5 bases). The CDR3 is 15 amino acids. The germline gives CDR1 SGHRS, CDR2 YFSETQ. V was pared by 1 base and J by 1 base, with 11 bases between.

CDR3 in amino acids: CASSPPSAPGGYTF. The CDR3 bases are TGTGCCAGCTCACCACCATCAGCACCGGGTGGCTACACCTTC. This rearrangement joins TRBV18 to TRBJ1-2; D remains unclear. V was shortened by 0 bases and J by 7 bases, with 12 bases between the two germline ends. Looked up from germline, CDR1 is KGHSH and CDR2 is LQKENI. The CDR3 is made up of 14 amino acids.

This clone was picked up one time. The chain joins TRBV28 to TRBJ1-2; a possible D gene is TRBD1 (6 bases). Trimming removed 6 bases at V and 0 bases at J, with 17 bases between. This CDR3 has 16 residues. The germline gives CDR1 MDHEN, CDR2 SYDVKM. The CDR3 sequence: CASSLGPRTANYGYTF. The CDR3 coding sequence is TGTGCCAGCAGCCTCGGCCCGAGGACAGCTAACTATGGCTACACCTTC.

The V and J genes are TRBV6-5 and TRBJ2-3; the match to TRBD2 covers 8 bases. The length of the CDR3 is 14 residues. The trim removed 5 bases at V and 4 bases at J, leaving 5 bases unmatched. Germline V gene sequence: CDR1 MNHEY, CDR2 SVGAGI. CDR3 residues: CASSPGLGSDTQYF. In DNA form, the CDR3 reads TGTGCCAGCAGTCCGGGACTAGGGTCAGATACGCAGTATTTT.

This chain connects TRBV10-2 to TRBJ2-2; D perhaps matches TRBD2 (5 bases). V lost 2 bases to trimming and J lost 6 bases, with 7 bases between them. The CDR3 is 13 amino acids. Germline V gene sequence: CDR1 WSHSY, CDR2 SAAADI. The chain's CDR3 is CASSERGAGELFF. DNA of the CDR3: TGCGCCAGCAGTGAGCGGGGTGCCGGGGAGCTGTTTTTT.

The chain uses TRBV3-1 (or the pseudogene TRBV3-2) and TRBJ1-5, with a possible D match to TRBD1 (6 bases). CDR1 and CDR2 from the germline V gene are LGHDT and YNNKEL (reference sequence). With 0 bases removed from V and 3 bases from J, the gap between germline ends came to 12 bases. This CDR3 is 16 amino acids long. The CDR3 reads CASSQDNREPNQPQHF. DNA for the CDR3: TGTGCCAGCAGCCAAGATAACAGGGAGCCCAATCAGCCCCAGCATTTT.

The rearrangement links TRBV19 to TRBJ1-1; maybe TRBD1 (6 bases). The V and J ends lost 6 bases and 6 bases respectively, with 23 bases between them. Germline V gene lookup returns CDR1 LNHDA and CDR2 SQIVND (reference sequence). The CDR3 loop spans 16 amino acids. The CDR3 nucleotides are TGTGCCAGTAGCGAAATACCGGGACACGCTGCGTCTGAAGCTTTCTTT. Translation: CASSEIPGHAASEAFF.

A note on this clone: Other DNA sequences of this sample code for an identical CDR3. The chain is built from TRBV7-9 and TRBJ1-1, with 7 bases that match TRBD1. Per the germline V gene, CDR1 is SEHNR and CDR2 is FQNEAQ (reference sequence). CDR3 length: 14 amino acids. Trimming removed 4 bases from V and 3 bases from J; junction bases left unmatched: 5. The CDR3 DNA follows: TGTGCCAGCAGCTCGACCAGGGGGGACACTGAAGCTTTCTTT. This translates into CASSSTRGDTEAFF.

This clone was detected a few times. The V gene is TRBV19, the J gene TRBJ1-2; D is unclear. CDR1 is LNHDA, CDR2 SQIVND, per germline (reference sequence). Trimming removed 4 bases from V and 6 bases from J, with 0 bases in between. This CDR3 is 9 amino acids long. CDR3 bases: TGTGCCAGTAGTAATGGCTACACCTTC. It is translated as CASSNGYTF.

The rearrangement joins TRBV10-1 to TRBJ2-3; TRBD2 agrees at 10 bases. The CDR3 runs to 18 residues. The junction had 16 bases not matched to a gene; V was cut back by 6 bases and J by 4 bases. CDR1 is WNHNN and CDR2 is SYGVQD in the germline V gene (reference sequence). The CDR3 coding sequence is TGCGCCAGCAGCGACGTCCTTCGAGCGGGGGGGTACGCAGATACGCAGTATTTT. Translated, it gives CASSDVLRAGGYADTQYF.

The V call is TRBV28, the J call TRBJ1-6, with 12 bases that match TRBD1. Germline loops: CDR1 MDHEN, CDR2 SYDVKM. The CDR3 consists of 14 residues. V was pared by 8 bases and J by 13 bases, with 9 bases of the junction left unmatched. The CDR3 nucleotides read TGTGCCAGCGGGCGGGGACAGGGGGCTTTTCCCCTCCACTTT. Protein product: CASGRGQGAFPLHF.

V gene TRBV6-5 combines with J gene TRBJ2-7; D not resolved. The CDR3 is 11 amino acids. V shed 10 bases and J shed 4 bases, with 11 bases lying between them. CDR1 and CDR2 from the germline V gene are MNHEY and SVGAGI. For the CDR3, the DNA is TGTGCCACGCGGCTCGGGTACGAGCAGTACTTC. It specifies CATRLGYEQYF.

This chain links TRBV30 with TRBJ2-7; D is ambiguous. Germline V gives CDR1 GTSNPN, CDR2 SVGIG (reference sequence). The V and J ends lost 0 bases and 3 bases respectively, with 6 bases between them. This CDR3 has 12 amino acids. The CDR3 DNA reads as TGTGCCTGGAGTGTATATGTCTACGAGCAGTACTTC. This gives the protein CAWSVYVYEQYF.

The genes are TRBV27 and TRBJ2-7; tentative D call: TRBD1 (5 bases). This CDR3 has 14 amino acids. With 4 bases removed from V and 2 bases from J, the gap between germline ends came to 12 bases. Germline CDR1 reads MNHEY; CDR2 reads SMNVEV (reference sequence). The CDR3 DNA is TGTGCCAGCAGTTCAGGGTTAGGACCCTACGAGCAGTACTTC. Its translation: CASSSGLGPYEQYF.

The chain employs TRBV12-3 or TRBV12-4 and TRBJ1-5; D uncertain. V was shortened by 7 bases and J by 5 bases, with 9 bases between the two germline ends. The CDR3 contains 12 residues. The DNA of the CDR3 is TGTGCCAGCACCCAGAGTTATCAGCCCCAGCATTTT. Its protein is CASTQSYQPQHF.

The chain recombines TRBV19 with TRBJ1-1; the D is unclear. V dropped 3 bases and J dropped 1 base, with 6 bases sitting between them. This CDR3 is 13 amino acids long. Germline CDR1 is LNHDA and CDR2 is SQIVND (reference sequence). CDR3 sequence reads: CASSMRRNTEAFF. The CDR3 DNA sequence: TGTGCCAGTAGTATGCGGAGGAACACTGAAGCTTTCTTT.